This T cell receptor (beta chain) was sequenced in a study of blood T cell repertoires in COVID-19. Study context: The study drew acute and convalescent COVID-19 samples from the United States, Italy and Spain.

Authors' analysis steps: The assay estimated nucleated cells by amplifying reference gene primers. Produced via immunoSEQ multiplex PCR; TCRdb's table is partial and in-frame only. Clone size and the V and J calls come from that table; the DNA yielded D and trimming. The data hold about 210,000 clones, with approximately 90% observed a single time. V gave up 3 bases and J gave up 10 bases; unmatched junction bases: 9. This CDR3 has 15 residues. Per germline, CDR1 MNHNS and CDR2 SASEGT. The chain links TRBV6-1 to TRBJ1-6; 7 bases line up with TRBD1. Sequencing was done on a sample of peripheral blood. This sequence originates from a man aged 30 to 39 with acute or convalescent COVID-19. Written as DNA, the CDR3 is TGTGCCAGCAGTGATAGGGGGGACAGTGACTCACCCCTCCACTTT. This sequence encodes CASSDRGDSDSPLHF.